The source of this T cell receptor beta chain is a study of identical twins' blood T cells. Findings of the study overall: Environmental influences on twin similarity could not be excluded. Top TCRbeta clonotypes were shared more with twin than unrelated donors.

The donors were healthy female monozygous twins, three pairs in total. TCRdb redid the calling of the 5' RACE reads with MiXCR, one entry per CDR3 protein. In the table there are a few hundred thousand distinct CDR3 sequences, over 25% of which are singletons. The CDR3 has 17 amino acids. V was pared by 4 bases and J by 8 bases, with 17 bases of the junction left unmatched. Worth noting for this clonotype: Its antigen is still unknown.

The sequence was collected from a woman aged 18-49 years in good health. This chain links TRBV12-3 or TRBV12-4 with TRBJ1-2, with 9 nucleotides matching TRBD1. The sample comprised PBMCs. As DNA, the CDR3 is TGTGCCAGCAGTTCCACCTATAGACGGACAGGGGTGAACGGCTACACCTTC. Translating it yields CASSSTYRRTGVNGYTF.